This paragraph reports one TCR beta chain. Antigen unknown. This specimen comes from a study of shared clonotypes between healthy human individuals. Measured with immunoSEQ multiplex PCR; TCRdb has only the in-frame clones, and not every one. Of 2,500,000 or so clones listed, about 92% were seen once; the top ten hold 0.13% to 0.15%. Germline lookup yields CDR1 KGHSH and CDR2 LQKENI. CDR3 length: 20 amino acids. Trimming removed 0 bases at V and 2 bases at J, with 23 bases between. Points from the study as a whole: Larger estimated richness was generally recorded for naive subsets relative to memory subsets.

The chain employs TRBV18 and TRBJ1-5, with D unclear. Sequenced sample: naive CD4+ T cells sorted from blood. Documented subset: CD45RA+ positively selected. The TCR sequence derives from a young man in good health. CDR3 nucleotide sequence: TGTGCCAGCTCACCACCTTACGCTCCCGGACTCCAACAGCGCAATCAGCCCCAGCATTTT. This encodes CASSPPYAPGLQQRNQPQHF.